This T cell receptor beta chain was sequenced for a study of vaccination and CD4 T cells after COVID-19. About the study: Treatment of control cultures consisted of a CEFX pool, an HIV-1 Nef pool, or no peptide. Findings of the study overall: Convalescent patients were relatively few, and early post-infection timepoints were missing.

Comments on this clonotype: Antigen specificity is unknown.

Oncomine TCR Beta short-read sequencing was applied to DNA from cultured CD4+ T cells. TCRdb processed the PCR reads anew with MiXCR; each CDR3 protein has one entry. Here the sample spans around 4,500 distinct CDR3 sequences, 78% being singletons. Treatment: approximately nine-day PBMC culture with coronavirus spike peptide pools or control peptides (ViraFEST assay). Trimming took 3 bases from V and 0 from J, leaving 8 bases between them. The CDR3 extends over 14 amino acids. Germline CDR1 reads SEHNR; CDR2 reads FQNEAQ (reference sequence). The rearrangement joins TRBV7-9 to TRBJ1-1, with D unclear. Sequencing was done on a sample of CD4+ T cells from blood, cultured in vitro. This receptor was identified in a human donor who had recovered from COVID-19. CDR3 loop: CASSFGNMNTEAFF. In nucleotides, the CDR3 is TGTGCCAGCAGCTTCGGAAACATGAACACTGAAGCTTTCTTT.